This T cell receptor (beta chain) was retrieved from a study of identical twins. The CDR3 spans 13 residues. V lost 2 bases, J lost 6 bases, and 11 bases lay in between. Germline V CDR1 and CDR2: DFQATT, SNEGSKA (reference sequence). Each CDR3 protein gets one entry after TCRdb re-called the 5' RACE reads with MiXCR. The table includes 500,000 to 600,000 distinct CDR3 sequences, approximately 22% detected once. Study findings and constraints: Clonotypes of the beta chain that were abundant in cord blood carried fewer insertions (memory repertoires showed none).

Each donor (without exception) was a healthy Caucasian. This clonotype was seen repeatedly, ten times or more. Antigen unknown. The same sample was also used in a study of T cells expressing NK-cell markers.

Source material: CD4+ T cells sorted from blood. The TCR originated in a woman between 18 and 29 years old in good health. The chain employs TRBV20-1 and TRBJ2-1; D is unclear. The CDR3: CSARTPRLNEQFF. CDR3 bases: TGCAGTGCTAGAACCCCACGGCTCAATGAGCAGTTCTTC.